A single T cell receptor beta chain is shown here with its context. The data belong to a study of PD-L1 blockade in urothelial cancer. Overall study: The median number of T cells present in blood samples was around 150,000.

Clones were sequenced by immunoSEQ multiplex PCR, and TCRdb holds only the in-frame ones, with some missing. The profile shows around 32,000 clones, around 87% of them singletons. Each individual provided 1 to 8 samples (taken pretreatment and on-treatment). The V end lost 4 bases, the J end lost 9 bases, and 10 bases lay between the germline ends. The CDR3 loop spans 11 amino acids. CDR1 is SQVTM and CDR2 is ANQGSEA in the germline V gene. The chain recombines TRBV29-1 with TRBJ1-3; D unclear. The source was PBMCs, collected around atezolizumab (anti-PD-L1) treatment. This receptor was identified in a man between 50 and 59 years old with urothelial cancer. The CDR3 coding sequence is TGCAGCGTTGCTCTCCTCGGCACCATATATTTT. This encodes CSVALLGTIYF.